The 20 T cell receptor beta chains below come from one sample, sequenced in a study of shared clonotypes between healthy human individuals. Some clones are missing from TCRdb's copy, which holds only in-frame ones; the method was immunoSEQ multiplex PCR. This table has around 1.4 million clones, around 98.5% appearing once. Material: naive CD4+ T cells sorted from blood. The subset was: CD45RA+ positively selected. The receptors stem from a man aged 30 to 39 in good health.

V is TRBV5-6 and J is TRBJ2-7; D remains unclear. Per germline, CDR1 SGHDT and CDR2 YYEEEE. Deletions cut 0 bases from V and 0 bases from J, with 10 bases between. This CDR3 region has 15 residues. The CDR3 region has the DNA TGTGCCAGCAGCTTGGCCGTACCGATCTCCTACGAGCAGTACTTC. Protein: CASSLAVPISYEQYF. Together with reference TRBV5-6 and TRBJ2-7, the CDR3 gives the full variable domain: DAGVTQSPTHLIKTRGQQVTLRCSPKSGHDTVSWYQQALGQGPQFIFQYYEEEERQRGNFPDRFSGHQFPNYSSELNVNALLLGDSALYLCASSLAVPISYEQYFGPGTRLTVT.

The chain couples TRBV6-5 to TRBJ2-2; D remains unclear. There are 15 residues in the CDR3. Trimming took off 6 bases at V and 0 bases at J, with 11 bases between the two ends. CDR1 MNHEY and CDR2 SVGAGI come from the germline V gene. Written as DNA, the CDR3 is TGTGCCAGCAGAACCCTTGACACGAACACCGGGGAGCTGTTTTTT. This gives the protein CASRTLDTNTGELFF.

The V call is TRBV7-9, the J call TRBJ2-7; 11 positions agree with TRBD2. The CDR3 totals 17 residues. CDR1 SEHNR and CDR2 FQNEAQ come from the germline V gene (reference sequence). The J segment lost 2 bases and the V segment lost 5 bases, leaving 11 bases of the junction unmatched. The CDR3 DNA sequence: TGTGCCAGCAGCCCCCCCCTCTTAGCGGGAGGGACCTACGAGCAGTACTTC. Its protein is CASSPPLLAGGTYEQYF.

CDR3 amino acids: CASSPRGAEGNWDEQYF. The DNA for the CDR3 is TGTGCCAGCTCACCACGGGGGGCCGAGGGTAACTGGGACGAGCAGTACTTC. The V call is TRBV18, the J call TRBJ2-5; perhaps D is TRBD1 or TRBD2 (6 bases each). The J call may be in error: the DNA end matches TRBJ2-7 better. Germline CDR1 and CDR2: KGHSH and LQKENI. The CDR3 consists of 17 residues.

The rearrangement uses TRBV29-1 and TRBJ2-7; D is undetermined. Germline V gene sequence: CDR1 SQVTM, CDR2 ANQGSEA. There are 12 residues in the CDR3. The germline V and J ends were trimmed by 3 bases and 9 bases, with 15 bases remaining between them. CDR3 nucleotide sequence: TGCAGCGTTGATGGTCCAGGCTCGGTGCAGTACTTC. This sequence encodes CSVDGPGSVQYF.

J is TRBJ1-5 and V is TRBV28, with TRBD1 identical over 7 bases. V shed 6 bases, J shed 3 bases, and the junction held 5 bases outside the gene matches. Germline lookup yields CDR1 MDHEN and CDR2 SYDVKM. The CDR3 runs to 14 residues. The CDR3 loop is CASRGGFDNQPQHF. CDR3 DNA sequence: TGTGCCAGCAGAGGGGGCTTCGACAATCAGCCCCAGCATTTT. The full variable domain, completed using reference TRBV28 and TRBJ1-5, is DVKVTQSSRYLVKRTGEKVFLECVQDMDHENMFWYRQDPGLGLRLIYFSYDVKMKEKGDIPEGYSVSREKKERFSLILESASTNQTSMYLCASRGGFDNQPQHFGDGTRLSIL.

The CDR3 loop is CASSHGTEKETQYF. CDR3 bases: TGTGCCAGCAGCCACGGGACAGAGAAAGAGACCCAGTACTTC. The V call is TRBV14, the J call TRBJ2-5; the match to TRBD1 covers 7 bases. The CDR3 length is 14 residues. CDR1 is SGHDN and CDR2 is FVKESK in the germline V gene. V lost 3 bases and J lost 3; bases outside the gene matches: 4.

The chain recombines TRBV10-3 with TRBJ2-1; D may be TRBD1 or TRBD2 (5 bases each). The CDR3 contains 13 residues. Deletions cut 8 bases from V and 6 bases from J, with 14 bases between. CDR1 is ENHRY and CDR2 is SYGVKD in the germline V gene. DNA for the CDR3: TGTGCCATCGGGGGAACTCGTAGCAATGAGCAGTTCTTC. As protein: CAIGGTRSNEQFF.

The chain joins TRBV9 to TRBJ2-7, with 10 bases aligning to TRBD2. This CDR3 comprises 16 residues. After removal of 2 bases from V and 6 bases from J, the junction contained 11 bases not matched to a gene. Per the germline V gene, CDR1 is SGDLS and CDR2 is YYNGEE. This CDR3 is CASSVGLAGAYGEQYF. As DNA, the CDR3 is TGTGCCAGCAGCGTGGGGCTAGCGGGGGCTTACGGCGAGCAGTACTTC.

The rearrangement uses TRBV29-1 and TRBJ2-1; TRBD2 matches at 7 bases. Germline trimming cut 7 bases from V and 8 bases from J; bases unmatched to any gene: 5. In germline, CDR1 is SQVTM, CDR2 ANQGSEA. The CDR3 spans 11 residues. The CDR3 loop is CSDKRGYEQFF. The CDR3 coding sequence is TGCAGCGACAAGCGGGGATATGAGCAGTTCTTC.

V usage is TRBV27 and J usage is TRBJ2-1; TRBD1 might be the D (6 bases). Germline V gene lookup returns CDR1 MNHEY and CDR2 SMNVEV (reference sequence). The CDR3 sequence is 12 residues long. Trimming removed 6 bases at V and 8 bases at J, with 11 bases between. The CDR3 reads CASRVAGDEQFF. For the CDR3, the DNA is TGTGCCAGCAGGGTAGCAGGGGATGAGCAGTTCTTC.

The V and J genes are TRBV5-4 and TRBJ1-2; TRBD1 matches 7 bases. V shed 4 bases, J shed 8 bases, and the junction held 8 bases outside the gene matches. Germline loops: CDR1 SGHNT, CDR2 YYREEE (reference sequence). This CDR3 spans 13 amino acids. The chain's CDR3 is CASSIPTGWGYTF. The CDR3 region has the DNA TGTGCCAGCAGCATACCGACAGGGTGGGGCTACACCTTC. Complete variable domain (other parts from reference TRBV5-4 and TRBJ1-2): ETGVTQSPTHLIKTRGQQVTLRCSSQSGHNTVSWYQQALGQGPQFIFQYYREEENGRGNFPPRFSGLQFPNYSSELNVNALELDDSALYLCASSIPTGWGYTFGSGTRLTVV.

The chain recombines TRBV6-5 with TRBJ2-1, with 8 bases matching TRBD1. V lost 6 bases and J lost 6; bases outside the gene matches: 7. CDR3 length: 14 amino acids. CDR1 is MNHEY, CDR2 SVGAGI, per germline. The CDR3 spells CASSDDRGLNEQFF. The CDR3 region has the DNA TGTGCCAGCAGCGACGACAGGGGCCTCAATGAGCAGTTCTTC.

The rearrangement uses TRBV28 and TRBJ1-1; D is unclear. V lost 2 bases and J lost 3, with 19 bases in between. Germline V gene sequence: CDR1 MDHEN, CDR2 SYDVKM. This CDR3 spans 17 amino acids. The CDR3 protein is CASSLNVDSLQDTEAFF. CDR3 in DNA: TGTGCCAGCAGTTTAAACGTGGACTCACTCCAGGACACTGAAGCTTTCTTT. Combining the CDR3 with reference TRBV28 and TRBJ1-1 gives the whole variable domain DVKVTQSSRYLVKRTGEKVFLECVQDMDHENMFWYRQDPGLGLRLIYFSYDVKMKEKGDIPEGYSVSREKKERFSLILESASTNQTSMYLCASSLNVDSLQDTEAFFGQGTRLTVV.

V usage is TRBV27 and J usage is TRBJ1-5, with 11 nucleotides matching TRBD1. The trim removed 0 bases at V and 1 base at J, leaving 8 bases unmatched. The CDR3 has 19 residues. The germline V gene encodes CDR1 MNHEY and CDR2 SMNVEV (reference sequence). The CDR3 region has the DNA TGTGCCAGCAGTTTATCTAGGGGACAGGGGGGGCTGAGCAATCAGCCCCAGCATTTT. Translating it yields CASSLSRGQGGLSNQPQHF.

The chain combines TRBV18 with TRBJ2-1; D remains ambiguous. CDR1 and CDR2 from the germline V gene are KGHSH and LQKENI. The CDR3 is 14 amino acids. V was shortened by 3 bases and J by 5 bases, with 11 bases between the two germline ends. In nucleotides, the CDR3 is TGTGCCAGCTCACCGCTCGAGACGAACAATGAGCAGTTCTTC. It is translated as CASSPLETNNEQFF.

The chain carries TRBV14 and TRBJ1-2, with no clear D. CDR1 is SGHDN, CDR2 FVKESK, per germline. The CDR3 contains 14 residues. The germline V and J ends were trimmed by 2 bases and 7 bases, with 14 bases remaining between them. CDR3 bases: TGTGCCAGCAGCCAACGAATGGTGGGAGCTGGCTACACCTTC. It codes for CASSQRMVGAGYTF.

The rearrangement joins TRBV4-3 to TRBJ2-7; D not resolved. Between the trimmed V and J ends, which lost 0 bases and 7 bases, there was a span of 16 bases. The CDR3 is made up of 15 amino acids. The germline V gene encodes CDR1 LGHNA and CDR2 YSLEER. The CDR3 region has the DNA TGCGCCAGCAGCCAAGAGGGTAGGGTAGAGGAAGAGCAGTACTTC. It encodes CASSQEGRVEEEQYF.

V and J are TRBV10-1 and TRBJ2-1; unclear D gene. V dropped 2 bases and J dropped 7 bases, with 12 bases sitting between them. The CDR3 totals 14 residues. From germline, CDR1 is WNHNN and CDR2 SYGVQD (reference sequence). The CDR3 DNA follows: TGCGCCAGCAGTGAGACTACGACTGTAAATGAGCAGTTCTTC. Translation: CASSETTTVNEQFF.

The V call is TRBV15, the J call TRBJ2-7, with D maybe TRBD1 (6 bases). The CDR3 covers 13 residues. CDR1 and CDR2 (germline): LNHNV, YYDKDF (reference sequence). Trimming pared 5 bases from V and 2 bases from J, leaving 10 bases between. CDR3 in amino acids: CATSLGQPYEQYF. Here the CDR3 DNA reads TGTGCCACCAGCCTAGGACAGCCCTACGAGCAGTACTTC.